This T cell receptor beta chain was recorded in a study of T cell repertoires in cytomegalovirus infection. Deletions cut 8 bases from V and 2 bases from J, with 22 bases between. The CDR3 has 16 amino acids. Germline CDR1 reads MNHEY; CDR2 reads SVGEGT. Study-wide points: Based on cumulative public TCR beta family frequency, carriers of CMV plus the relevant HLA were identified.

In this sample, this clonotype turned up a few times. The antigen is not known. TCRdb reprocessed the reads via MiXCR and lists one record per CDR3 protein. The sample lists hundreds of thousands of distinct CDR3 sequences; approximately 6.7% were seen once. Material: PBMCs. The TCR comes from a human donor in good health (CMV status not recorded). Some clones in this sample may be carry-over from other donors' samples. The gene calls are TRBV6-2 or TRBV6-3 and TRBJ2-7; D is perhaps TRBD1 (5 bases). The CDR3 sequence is CASAYDSRTLTYEQYF. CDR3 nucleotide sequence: TGTGCCAGCGCTTACGACAGCCGGACGTTAACCTACGAGCAGTACTTC.